This T cell receptor beta chain was profiled in a study of Ad26.COV2.S vaccination and SARS-CoV-2 variants (dated by TCRdb to the early 2020s). Regarding the complete study: Donors in the vaccine arm were drawn from COV1001, a phase I-IIa trial of Ad26.COV2.S in healthy adults that was multicentre, randomized, double-blind and placebo-controlled. Dosing of Ad26.COV2.S was intramuscular, at either 5x10^10 or 1x10^11 viral particles, delivered as one shot or as two shots spaced 56 days apart. TCRbeta repertoire sequencing was used to assess the specificity and breadth of SARS-CoV-2-reactive T cell receptors after Ad26.COV2.S vaccination. A total of around 32 samples were included in the TCR-sequenced set, comprising roughly 20 Ad26.COV2.S vaccine recipients, 5 placebo recipients and 8 SARS-CoV-2 convalescent individuals. Participants in the trial were split at random into five groups of five each, receiving low-dose or high-dose Ad26.COV2.S once or twice, or else placebo on both occasions. Blinding of investigators to trial group allocation was maintained during experiments and outcome assessment.

The immunoSEQ Assay was used to sequence TCRbeta CDR3 regions. After extraction, genomic DNA underwent amplification by bias-controlled multiplex PCR, followed by high-throughput sequencing. The study's own analysis went as follows. To quantify the absolute abundance of each unique TCRbeta CDR3 region, sequences were collapsed and filtered. T cell fraction was estimated by normalization of TCRbeta template counts to usable DNA, with usable DNA being measured through amplification of reference genes present in all nucleated cells. Repertoire TCRs were annotated as SARS-CoV-2-specific by exact matching of V gene, CDR3 amino acid sequence and J gene to a known reactive TCR set. The reference SARS-CoV-2 TCR set was obtained from MIRA and was filtered for enrichment in COVID-19-positive ImmuneCODE repertoires, whereby public or cross-reactive TCRs were removed. Using the MIRA antigens, annotated TCRs were further analysed by specific ORF or by position within an ORF. Depth was the summed frequency of annotated unique rearrangements, while breadth was defined as annotated unique rearrangements over total unique productive rearrangements. Two-sided Wilcoxon rank-sum tests were applied when comparing TCR breadth between groups. The source is immuneACCESS, and TCRdb retained only in-frame sequences with V and J called. Part of the clones is not carried over; for the studies checked, unresolved V genes explain less than half of this, and the remainder is unexplained. That table supplies the V and J calls and clone size; D and trimming were determined from the DNA. This sample comprises about 480,000 clones, 70% to 90% of them detected only once. The ten largest clonotypes hold about 13% of the sample.

Sample treatment or condition, as interpreted from the label and publication: about 20 received Ad26.COV2.S at low or high dose, single or two shots; about 5 received placebo; per-sample allocation not given. For vaccine and placebo recipients, the sequenced repertoires came from samples collected on day 63 after the first injection. Between 29 July and 7 August 2020, Cohort 1b enrolled 20 to 30 adults aged 18-55 years at one site in Boston, USA. Ad26.COV2.S was a replication-incompetent adenovirus type 26 vector that expressed a prefusion-stabilized SARS-CoV-2 spike protein derived from the original Wuhan strain. Concerning this clone itself: Its antigen is not yet known. Base qualities were left out, and no much larger clone turns up one base away.

Findings and caveats that apply to the study as a whole: It was noted by the authors that total T cell responses may have been underestimated by the TCR breadth and depth analyses. The study lacked the statistical power to compare responses across vaccine doses or regimens. Substantial breadth of spike-specific CD8+ and CD4+ T cell responses was reported after vaccination. Spike-specific TCR breadth was higher in Ad26.COV2.S recipients than in placebo recipients (P = 0.0014). Vaccine and placebo recipients had similar non-spike TCR breadth, a finding consistent with the vaccine containing only spike.

Measured from the cysteine to the phenylalanine, the CDR3 is 14 residues long. Solely the CDR3 DNA is kept, with 42 bases framed from the first base. In the germline V gene (reference sequence), CDR1 corresponds to MNHEY and CDR2 to SMNVEV. Trimming removed 5 bases from V and 5 bases from J, leaving 15 bases between the germline ends. This TCR came from a person aged 18 to 65 who received the Ad26.COV2.S COVID-19 vaccine or a placebo. The sample in question was peripheral blood, obtained in a trial of Ad26.COV2.S vaccine versus placebo. The V and J genes are TRBV27 and TRBJ2-5; there is no confident call for the D gene. This receptor has the CDR3 CASSIARADETQYF. The nucleotide sequence is TGTGCCAGCAGTATCGCGCGAGCAGATGAGACCCAGTACTTC.